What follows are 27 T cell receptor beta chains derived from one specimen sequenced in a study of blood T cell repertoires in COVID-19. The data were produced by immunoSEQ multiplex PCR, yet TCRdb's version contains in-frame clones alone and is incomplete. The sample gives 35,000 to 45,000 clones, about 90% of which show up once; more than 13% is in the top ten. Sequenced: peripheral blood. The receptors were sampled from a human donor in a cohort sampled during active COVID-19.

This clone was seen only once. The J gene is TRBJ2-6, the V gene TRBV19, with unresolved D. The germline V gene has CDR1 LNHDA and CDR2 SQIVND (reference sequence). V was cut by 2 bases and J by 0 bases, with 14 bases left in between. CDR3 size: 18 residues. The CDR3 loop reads CASSIKSGPSSGANVLTF. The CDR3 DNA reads TGTGCCAGTAGTATAAAATCAGGTCCGAGCTCTGGGGCCAACGTCCTGACTTTC.

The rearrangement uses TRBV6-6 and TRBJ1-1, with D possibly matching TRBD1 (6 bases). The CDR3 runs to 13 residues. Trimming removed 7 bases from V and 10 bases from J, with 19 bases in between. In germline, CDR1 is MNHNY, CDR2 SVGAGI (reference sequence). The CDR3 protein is CASTRDIEPRAFF. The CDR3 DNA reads TGTGCCAGCACTAGGGACATTGAGCCCCGAGCTTTCTTT.

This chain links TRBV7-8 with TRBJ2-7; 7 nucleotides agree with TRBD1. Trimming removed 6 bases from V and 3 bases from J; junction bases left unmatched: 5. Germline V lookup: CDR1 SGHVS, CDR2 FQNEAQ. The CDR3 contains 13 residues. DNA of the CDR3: TGTGCCAGCAGGAGGGGACAGTACTACGAGCAGTACTTC. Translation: CASRRGQYYEQYF.

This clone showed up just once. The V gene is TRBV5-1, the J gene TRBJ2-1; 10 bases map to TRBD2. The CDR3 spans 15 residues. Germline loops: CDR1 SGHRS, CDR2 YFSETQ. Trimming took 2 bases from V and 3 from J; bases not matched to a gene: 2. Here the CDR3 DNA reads TGCGCCAGCAGCTTAGCGGGGGGGAACTACAATGAGCAGTTCTTC. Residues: CASSLAGGNYNEQFF.

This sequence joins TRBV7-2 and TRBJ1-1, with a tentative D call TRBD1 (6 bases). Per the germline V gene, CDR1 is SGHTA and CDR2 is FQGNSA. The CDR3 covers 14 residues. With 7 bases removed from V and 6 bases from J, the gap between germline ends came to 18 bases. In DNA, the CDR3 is TGTGCCAGCACCGAACGGGGGGGGGCCGCTGAAGCTTTCTTT. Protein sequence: CASTERGGAAEAFF.

In nucleotides, the CDR3 is TGTGCCAGCAGTTTAGGGGGCCCCCCCGGAAACACCATATATTTT. The encoded protein is CASSLGGPPGNTIYF. The J gene is TRBJ1-3, the V gene TRBV27; D might be TRBD1 (6 bases). The V end lost 2 bases, the J end lost 4 bases, and 12 bases lay between the germline ends. CDR1 is MNHEY and CDR2 is SMNVEV in the germline V gene (reference sequence). CDR3 length: 15 amino acids.

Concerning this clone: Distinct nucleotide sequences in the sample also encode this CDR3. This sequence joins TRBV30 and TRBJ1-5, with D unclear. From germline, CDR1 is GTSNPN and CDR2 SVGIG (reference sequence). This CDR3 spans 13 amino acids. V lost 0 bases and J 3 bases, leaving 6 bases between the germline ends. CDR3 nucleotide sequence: TGTGCCTGGAGTGTCCGGGACAATCAGCCCCAGCATTTT. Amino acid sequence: CAWSVRDNQPQHF. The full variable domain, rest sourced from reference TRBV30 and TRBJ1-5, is SQTIHQWPATLVQPVGSPLSLECTVEGTSNPNLYWYRQAAGRGLQLLFYSVGIGQISSEVPQNLSASRPQDRQFILSSKKLLLSDSGFYLCAWSVRDNQPQHFGDGTRLSIL.

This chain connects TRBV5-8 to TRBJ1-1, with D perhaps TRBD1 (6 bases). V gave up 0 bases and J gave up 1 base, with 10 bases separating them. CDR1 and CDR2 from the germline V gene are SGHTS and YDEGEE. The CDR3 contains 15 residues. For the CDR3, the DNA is TGTGCCAGCAGCTTGGGACAGGCCCCGAACACTGAAGCTTTCTTT. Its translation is CASSLGQAPNTEAFF.

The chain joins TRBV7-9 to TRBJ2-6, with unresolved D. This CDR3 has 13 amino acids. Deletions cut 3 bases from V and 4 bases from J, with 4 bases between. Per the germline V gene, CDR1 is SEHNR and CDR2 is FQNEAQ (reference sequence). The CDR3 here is CASSFQGANVLTF. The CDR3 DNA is TGTGCCAGCAGCTTTCAAGGGGCCAACGTCCTGACTTTC. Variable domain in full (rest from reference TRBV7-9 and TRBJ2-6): DTGVSQNPRHKITKRGQNVTFRCDPISEHNRLYWYRQTLGQGPEFLTYFQNEAQLEKSRLLSDRFSAERPKGSFSTLEIQRTEQGDSAMYLCASSFQGANVLTFGAGSRLTVL.

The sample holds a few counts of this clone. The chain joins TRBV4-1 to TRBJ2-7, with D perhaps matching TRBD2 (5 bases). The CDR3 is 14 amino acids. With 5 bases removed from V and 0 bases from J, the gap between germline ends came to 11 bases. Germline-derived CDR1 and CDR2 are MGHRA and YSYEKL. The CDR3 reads CASSVSGSSYEQYF. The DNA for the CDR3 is TGCGCCAGCAGCGTATCGGGAAGCTCCTACGAGCAGTACTTC.

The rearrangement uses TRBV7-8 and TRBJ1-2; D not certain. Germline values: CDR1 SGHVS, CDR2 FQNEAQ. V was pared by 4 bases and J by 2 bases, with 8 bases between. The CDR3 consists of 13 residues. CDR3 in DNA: TGTGCCAGCAGCTCCCCATCCAACTATGGCTACACCTTC. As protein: CASSSPSNYGYTF. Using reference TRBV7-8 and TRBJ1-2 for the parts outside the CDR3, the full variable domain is GAGVSQSPRYKVAKRGQDVALRCDPISGHVSLFWYQQALGQGPEFLTYFQNEAQLDKSGLPSDRFFAERPEGSVSTLKIQRTQQEDSAVYLCASSSPSNYGYTFGSGTRLTVV.

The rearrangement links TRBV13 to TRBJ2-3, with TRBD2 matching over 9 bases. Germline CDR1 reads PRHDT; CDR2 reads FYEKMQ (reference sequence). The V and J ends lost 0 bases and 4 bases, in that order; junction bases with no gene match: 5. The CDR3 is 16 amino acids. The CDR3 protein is CASSLGGRGGSDTQYF. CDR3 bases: TGTGCCAGCAGCTTAGGCGGGCGGGGGGGGTCAGATACGCAGTATTTT.

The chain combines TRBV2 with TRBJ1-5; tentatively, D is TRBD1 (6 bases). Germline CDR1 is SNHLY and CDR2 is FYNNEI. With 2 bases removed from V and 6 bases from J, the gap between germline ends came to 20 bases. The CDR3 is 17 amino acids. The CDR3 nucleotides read TGTGCCAGCAGTGAATCCCCTCTAACAGGGATAAGTCAGCCCCAGCATTTT. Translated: CASSESPLTGISQPQHF.

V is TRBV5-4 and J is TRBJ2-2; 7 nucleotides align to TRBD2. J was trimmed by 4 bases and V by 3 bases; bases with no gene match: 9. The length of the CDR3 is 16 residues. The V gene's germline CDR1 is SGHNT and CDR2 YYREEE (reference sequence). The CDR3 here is CASSSSGTIGTGELFF. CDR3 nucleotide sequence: TGTGCCAGCAGCTCCTCAGGGACTATCGGCACCGGGGAGCTGTTTTTT.

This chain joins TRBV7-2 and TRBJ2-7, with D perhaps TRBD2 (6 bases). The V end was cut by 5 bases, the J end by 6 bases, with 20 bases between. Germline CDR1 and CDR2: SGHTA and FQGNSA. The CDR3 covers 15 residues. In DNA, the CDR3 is TGTGCCAGCAGCCCAGGAGGGCTGGGGATGGCCGAGCAGTACTTC. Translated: CASSPGGLGMAEQYF.

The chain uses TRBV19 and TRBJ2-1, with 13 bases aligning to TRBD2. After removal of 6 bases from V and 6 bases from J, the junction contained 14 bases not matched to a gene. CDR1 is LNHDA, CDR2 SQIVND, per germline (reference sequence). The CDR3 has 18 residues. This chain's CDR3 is CASSRSPGLAGVGNEQFF. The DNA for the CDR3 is TGTGCCAGTAGCCGATCACCAGGACTAGCGGGGGTAGGCAATGAGCAGTTCTTC.

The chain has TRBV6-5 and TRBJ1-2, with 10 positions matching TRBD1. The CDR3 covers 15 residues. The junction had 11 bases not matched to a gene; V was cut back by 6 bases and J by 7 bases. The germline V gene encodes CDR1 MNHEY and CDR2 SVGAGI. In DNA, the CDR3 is TGTGCCAGCAGGTCGACAGGGGGCGGTCAGGGTGGCTACACCTTC. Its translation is CASRSTGGGQGGYTF.

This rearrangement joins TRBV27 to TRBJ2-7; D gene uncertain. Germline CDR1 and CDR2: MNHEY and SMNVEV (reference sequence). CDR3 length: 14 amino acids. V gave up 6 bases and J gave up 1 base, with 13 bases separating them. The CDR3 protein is CASSASRESYEQYF. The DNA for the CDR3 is TGTGCCAGCAGCGCCTCTAGAGAGTCCTACGAGCAGTACTTC.

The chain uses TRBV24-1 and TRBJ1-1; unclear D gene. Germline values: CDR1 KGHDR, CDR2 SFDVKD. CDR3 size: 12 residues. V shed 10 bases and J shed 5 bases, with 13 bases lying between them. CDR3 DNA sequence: TGTGCCACGAACTTTCAGCGAACTGAAGCTTTCTTT. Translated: CATNFQRTEAFF.

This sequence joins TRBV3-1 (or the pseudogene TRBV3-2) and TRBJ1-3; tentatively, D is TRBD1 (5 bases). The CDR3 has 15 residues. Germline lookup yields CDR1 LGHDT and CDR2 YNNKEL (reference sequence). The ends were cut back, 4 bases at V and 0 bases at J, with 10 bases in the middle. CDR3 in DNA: TGTGCCAGCAGCCGATTGACAGACTCTGGAAACACCATATATTTT. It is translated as CASSRLTDSGNTIYF.

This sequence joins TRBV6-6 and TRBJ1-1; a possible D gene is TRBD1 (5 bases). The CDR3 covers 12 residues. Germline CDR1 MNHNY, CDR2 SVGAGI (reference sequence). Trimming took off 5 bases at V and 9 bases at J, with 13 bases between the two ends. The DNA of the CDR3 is TGTGCCAGCAGTCAACGGACAAGTAAAGCTTTCTTT. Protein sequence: CASSQRTSKAFF.

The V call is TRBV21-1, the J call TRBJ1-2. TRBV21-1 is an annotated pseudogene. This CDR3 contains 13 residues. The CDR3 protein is CASSKCGFYGYTF. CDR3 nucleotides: TGTGCCAGCAGCAAGTGCGGATTCTATGGCTACACCTTC.

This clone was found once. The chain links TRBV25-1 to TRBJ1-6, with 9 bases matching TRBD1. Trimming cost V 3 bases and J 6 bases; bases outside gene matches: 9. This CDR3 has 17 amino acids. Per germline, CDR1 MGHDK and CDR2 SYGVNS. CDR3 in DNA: TGTGCCAGCAGTGACCCCCATAGGACAGGGGTTAATTCACCCCTCCACTTT. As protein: CASSDPHRTGVNSPLHF.

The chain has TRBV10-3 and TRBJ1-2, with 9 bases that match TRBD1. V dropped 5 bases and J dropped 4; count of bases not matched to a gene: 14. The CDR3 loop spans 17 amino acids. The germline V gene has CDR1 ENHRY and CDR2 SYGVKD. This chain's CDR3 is CAISLGQGRTGGYGYTF. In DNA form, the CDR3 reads TGTGCCATCAGTCTCGGACAGGGGCGCACTGGGGGCTATGGCTACACCTTC.

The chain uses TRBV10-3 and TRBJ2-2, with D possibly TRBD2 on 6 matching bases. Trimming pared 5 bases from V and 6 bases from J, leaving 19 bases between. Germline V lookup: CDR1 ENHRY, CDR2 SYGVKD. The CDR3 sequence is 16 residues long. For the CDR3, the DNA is TGTGCCATCAGTCTACGCCATGGAGGGGAAGCCGGGGAGCTGTTTTTT. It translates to CAISLRHGGEAGELFF.

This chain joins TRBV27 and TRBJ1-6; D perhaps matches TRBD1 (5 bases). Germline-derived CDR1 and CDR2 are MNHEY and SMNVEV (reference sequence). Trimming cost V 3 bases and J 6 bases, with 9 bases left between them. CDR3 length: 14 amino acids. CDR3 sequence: CASSFRGGNSPLHF. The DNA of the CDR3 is TGTGCCAGCAGTTTTAGGGGTGGTAATTCACCCCTCCACTTT.

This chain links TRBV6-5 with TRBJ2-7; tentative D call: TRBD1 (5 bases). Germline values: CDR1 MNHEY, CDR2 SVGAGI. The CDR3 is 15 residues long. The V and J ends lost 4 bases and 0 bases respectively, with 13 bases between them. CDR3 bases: TGTGCCAGCAGTTTCGACAAGGGGAACTCCTACGAGCAGTACTTC. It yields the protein CASSFDKGNSYEQYF.